These 28 T cell receptor beta chains came from one sample sequenced in a study of CD8+ T cells in alopecia areata. Reverse transcription of extracted RNA yielded cDNA, which provided the sequencing template. Clones were read by immunoSEQ multiplex PCR, and TCRdb kept only the in-frame ones, dropping some. The sample lists about 82,000 clones; roughly 47% were seen once. The sequencing sample was made of NKG2D-high CD8+ T cells sorted from blood. These receptors were collected from a human donor with alopecia areata.

Many counts were recorded for this clone. The genes are TRBV10-3 and TRBJ2-1, with 9 bases aligning to TRBD1. Unmatched junction bases numbered 4, after V lost 8 bases and J lost 5 bases. CDR3 length: 13 residues. Germline CDR1 ENHRY, CDR2 SYGVKD. CDR3 nucleotides: TGTGCCATCGGACAGGGGTCTGACAATGAGCAGTTCTTC. This codes for CAIGQGSDNEQFF.

The J gene is TRBJ2-5, the V gene TRBV7-2; D call uncertain. The length of the CDR3 is 14 residues. The V and J ends lost 1 base and 3 bases respectively, with 9 bases between them. CDR1 and CDR2 from the germline V gene are SGHTA and FQGNSA. The CDR3 DNA follows: TGTGCCAGCAGCTTAGACCACCTAGAAGAGACCCAGTACTTC. Its protein is CASSLDHLEETQYF. Based on the CDR3 plus reference TRBV7-2 and TRBJ2-5, the full variable domain is GAGVSQSPSNKVTEKGKDVELRCDPISGHTALYWYRQSLGQGLEFLIYFQGNSAPDKSGLPSDRFSAERTGGSVSTLTIQRTQQEDSAVYLCASSLDHLEETQYFGPGTRLLVL.

The chain links TRBV28 to TRBJ1-5, with D unclear. The CDR3 is made up of 14 amino acids. The ends were cut back, 8 bases at V and 3 bases at J, with 14 bases in the middle. Germline values: CDR1 MDHEN, CDR2 SYDVKM. The CDR3 nucleotides read TGTGCCAGCGGGATGGTTCGTATCAATCAGCCCCAGCATTTT. Its translation is CASGMVRINQPQHF. The complete variable domain, with remaining parts taken from reference TRBV28 and TRBJ1-5, reads DVKVTQSSRYLVKRTGEKVFLECVQDMDHENMFWYRQDPGLGLRLIYFSYDVKMKEKGDIPEGYSVSREKKERFSLILESASTNQTSMYLCASGMVRINQPQHFGDGTRLSIL.

V is TRBV29-1 and J is TRBJ2-5; 9 bases align to TRBD2. Per the germline V gene, CDR1 is SQVTM and CDR2 is ANQGSEA. Trimming took 8 bases from V and 0 from J; bases not matched to a gene: 22. The CDR3 loop spans 19 amino acids. In DNA, the CDR3 is TGCAGCATTGGGGCTGAGGCTAGCGGGACGTTCCCGTACCAAGAGACCCAGTACTTC. Translated: CSIGAEASGTFPYQETQYF.

In this sample, this clone is medium-sized. This chain joins TRBV14 and TRBJ2-4, with 9 positions matching TRBD1. Looked up from germline, CDR1 is SGHDN and CDR2 is FVKESK. The CDR3 contains 15 residues. V lost 4 bases and J lost 7; bases outside the gene matches: 8. DNA for the CDR3: TGTGCCAGCAGCCCCTGGACAGGGGAAATGAACATTCAGTACTTC. It codes for CASSPWTGEMNIQYF.

The V and J genes are TRBV11-2 and TRBJ2-4, with D unclear. The CDR3 totals 13 residues. V dropped 8 bases and J dropped 0 bases, with 8 bases sitting between them. Germline lookup yields CDR1 SGHAT and CDR2 FQNNGV. CDR3 protein: CASLSLAKNIQYF. CDR3 coding DNA: TGTGCCAGCTTAAGTTTAGCCAAAAACATTCAGTACTTC.

This clone was recorded a few times. The genes are TRBV30 and TRBJ2-1; 8 positions agree with TRBD2. Germline V gene data show CDR1 as GTSNPN and CDR2 as SVGIG (reference sequence). Trimming removed 1 base from V and 3 bases from J; junction bases left unmatched: 11. The CDR3 spans 17 residues. The CDR3 protein is CAWSGPLGAGDYNEQFF. CDR3 DNA: TGTGCCTGGAGTGGCCCCTTAGGAGCGGGAGACTACAATGAGCAGTTCTTC. Looking up the rest from reference TRBV30 and TRBJ2-1 gives the full variable domain: SQTIHQWPATLVQPVGSPLSLECTVEGTSNPNLYWYRQAAGRGLQLLFYSVGIGQISSEVPQNLSASRPQDRQFILSSKKLLLSDSGFYLCAWSGPLGAGDYNEQFFGPGTRLTVL.

This clone was detected a few times. The rearrangement uses TRBV27 and TRBJ1-6; unclear D gene. Trimming removed 1 base from V and 0 bases from J, with 10 bases in between. Per the germline V gene, CDR1 is MNHEY and CDR2 is SMNVEV (reference sequence). The CDR3 totals 17 residues. The CDR3 nucleotides read TGTGCCAGCAGTTTATTTGGGGAGAGCTCCTATAATTCACCCCTCCACTTT. The encoded protein is CASSLFGESSYNSPLHF.

This chain links TRBV28 with TRBJ2-7, with TRBD1 matching 9 bases. The CDR3 covers 14 residues. Germline CDR1 is MDHEN and CDR2 is SYDVKM. V was clipped by 6 bases and J by 3 bases; unmatched bases: 6. CDR3: CASRRQGDYYEQYF. CDR3 bases: TGTGCCAGCAGACGACAGGGGGACTACTACGAGCAGTACTTC. The entire variable domain, with the rest obtained from reference TRBV28 and TRBJ2-7, is as follows: DVKVTQSSRYLVKRTGEKVFLECVQDMDHENMFWYRQDPGLGLRLIYFSYDVKMKEKGDIPEGYSVSREKKERFSLILESASTNQTSMYLCASRRQGDYYEQYFGPGTRLTVT.

This sequence joins TRBV7-2 and TRBJ2-7; D is undetermined. Germline V CDR1 and CDR2: SGHTA, FQGNSA. The V gene lost 1 base and the J gene lost 2 bases, with 3 bases spanning the gap. The CDR3 is 12 residues long. The CDR3 DNA sequence: TGTGCCAGCAGCTTAGAGACCTACGAGCAGTACTTC. As protein: CASSLETYEQYF.

This chain links TRBV5-4 with TRBJ1-2; the match to TRBD1 covers 12 bases. J lost 6 bases, V lost 4 bases, and 16 bases had no gene match. The germline V gene encodes CDR1 SGHNT and CDR2 YYREEE (reference sequence). The CDR3 covers 18 residues. The CDR3 sequence: CASSPPGDRGLLTDGYTF. CDR3 in DNA: TGTGCCAGCAGCCCCCCGGGGGACAGGGGGCTTTTGACGGATGGCTACACCTTC.

This clone was seen more than once but under ten times. This chain links TRBV23-1 with TRBJ2-6; D gene ambiguous. TRBV23-1 is flagged as an ORF with uncertain function. The CDR3 contains 13 residues. V lost 7 bases to trimming and J lost 4 bases, with 8 bases between them. The CDR3 spells CASIEAGANVLTF. The CDR3 nucleotides are TGCGCCAGCATTGAAGCGGGGGCCAACGTCCTGACTTTC.

This clone was seen more than once but under ten times. This chain connects TRBV29-1 to TRBJ2-5; D remains unclear. CDR1 and CDR2 (germline): SQVTM, ANQGSEA. Trimming left V 6 bases short and J 5 bases short, with 10 bases between. The CDR3 runs 11 residues. The CDR3 bases are TGCAGCGTCCTGGCCCGGGAGACCCAGTACTTC. Residues: CSVLARETQYF.

This rearrangement joins TRBV7-9 to TRBJ2-1; 7 bases align to TRBD1. Germline assignment: CDR1 SEHNR and CDR2 FQNEAQ (reference sequence). This CDR3 region has 13 residues. J lost 7 bases, V lost 5 bases, and 5 bases had no gene match. This CDR3 is CASSPKGANEQFF. In DNA form, the CDR3 reads TGTGCCAGCAGCCCAAAGGGGGCAAATGAGCAGTTCTTC.

This sequence joins TRBV27 and TRBJ2-2; D is possibly TRBD2 (5 bases). The CDR3 loop spans 15 amino acids. V was cut by 2 bases and J by 7 bases, with 14 bases left in between. Germline CDR1 and CDR2: MNHEY and SMNVEV (reference sequence). The CDR3 sequence is CASSLPGSAGGELFF. DNA of the CDR3: TGTGCCAGCAGTTTACCGGGCAGTGCGGGCGGGGAGCTGTTTTTT.

This chain connects TRBV29-1 to TRBJ2-7; 8 bases align to TRBD1. Germline CDR1 and CDR2: SQVTM and ANQGSEA. The ends lost 4 bases at V and 2 bases at J; junction bases unmatched: 4. The CDR3 sequence is 13 residues long. The DNA of the CDR3 is TGCAGCGTTGGAGCAGGGGGCACCTACGAGCAGTACTTC. It codes for CSVGAGGTYEQYF.

This clone is deemed medium-sized. The chain links TRBV18 to TRBJ2-7; no clear D gene. The CDR3 is made up of 12 amino acids. Germline CDR1 and CDR2: KGHSH and LQKENI. The germline V and J ends were trimmed by 1 base and 5 bases, with 6 bases remaining between them. CDR3 bases: TGTGCCAGCTCACCACGGTCAGACGAGCAGTACTTC. Its protein is CASSPRSDEQYF.

This clone showed up just a few times. The chain is built from TRBV29-1 and TRBJ2-5, with 7 bases identical to TRBD2. The V gene end was trimmed by 1 base and the J gene end by 5 bases; junction bases not matched to a gene: 7. Germline values: CDR1 SQVTM, CDR2 ANQGSEA. This CDR3 comprises 14 residues. The CDR3 DNA sequence: TGCAGCGTTGAAGCGGTGGGAGGGTATGAGACCCAGTACTTC. Protein: CSVEAVGGYETQYF.

Written as DNA, the CDR3 is TGTGCCAGCAGCTTACCCGGTGGGACAGGAGCTCGTCTCGAGCAGTACTTC. Encoded protein: CASSLPGGTGARLEQYF. This sequence joins TRBV7-9 and TRBJ2-7; 8 bases are shared with TRBD1. The CDR3 is 17 residues long. Losses at the gene ends were 2 bases for V and 6 bases for J; bases not matched to a gene: 15. CDR1 SEHNR and CDR2 FQNEAQ come from the germline V gene (reference sequence).

This clone was detected a few times. V gene TRBV14 combines with J gene TRBJ2-2, with D perhaps matching TRBD2 (5 bases). The CDR3 covers 12 residues. Per germline, CDR1 SGHDN and CDR2 FVKESK. Trimming removed 8 bases at V and 5 bases at J, with 9 bases between. CDR3 bases: TGTGCCAGCCTAGGAGGAACCGGGGAGCTGTTTTTT. Amino acids: CASLGGTGELFF.

This clone was picked up one time. The rearrangement joins TRBV5-1 to TRBJ2-1; 9 positions agree with TRBD2. Germline V lookup: CDR1 SGHRS, CDR2 YFSETQ. With 1 base clipped from V and 8 bases from J, the junction kept 7 bases outside the gene matches. The CDR3 consists of 15 residues. CDR3 in DNA: TGCGCCAGCAGCTTGCGCGGCGGGGGGGCGCATGAGCAGTTCTTC. Translation: CASSLRGGGAHEQFF.

There are a few counts of this clone. The chain joins TRBV5-6 to TRBJ2-7; the D is unclear. The CDR3 extends over 13 amino acids. Trimming cost V 1 base and J 0 bases, with 5 bases left between them. Looked up from germline, CDR1 is SGHDT and CDR2 is YYEEEE. For the CDR3, the DNA is TGTGCCAGCAGCTTGCGTGGCTCCTACGAGCAGTACTTC. Translated: CASSLRGSYEQYF. Full variable domain (missing parts from reference TRBV5-6 and TRBJ2-7): DAGVTQSPTHLIKTRGQQVTLRCSPKSGHDTVSWYQQALGQGPQFIFQYYEEEERQRGNFPDRFSGHQFPNYSSELNVNALLLGDSALYLCASSLRGSYEQYFGPGTRLTVT.

This rearrangement joins TRBV27 to TRBJ2-5, with D tentatively TRBD1 (5 bases). V lost 3 bases and J lost 1, with 12 bases in between. CDR1 is MNHEY and CDR2 is SMNVEV in the germline V gene (reference sequence). This CDR3 region has 15 residues. The CDR3 coding sequence is TGTGCCAGCAGTTTGGGGCCAAGCATCCAAGAGACCCAGTACTTC. It encodes CASSLGPSIQETQYF.

This clone was detected only once. This chain connects TRBV4-1 to TRBJ1-3; a possible D gene is TRBD1 (5 bases). V gave up 7 bases and J gave up 4 bases, with 11 bases separating them. CDR3 size: 13 residues. Germline V lookup: CDR1 MGHRA, CDR2 YSYEKL. The DNA for the CDR3 is TGCGCCAGCACATGGGGGGAAGGAAACACCATATATTTT. Protein sequence: CASTWGEGNTIYF.

The chain joins TRBV2 to TRBJ1-1, with D possibly matching TRBD1 (5 bases). Trimming left V 2 bases short and J 1 base short, with 8 bases between. Per germline, CDR1 SNHLY and CDR2 FYNNEI. The CDR3 is 14 residues long. The CDR3: CASSEKGENTEAFF. The CDR3, as DNA: TGTGCCAGCAGTGAAAAAGGGGAGAACACTGAAGCTTTCTTT.

The chain carries TRBV5-1 and TRBJ2-1, with a weak D call TRBD2 (7 bases). The V and J ends lost 2 bases and 1 base respectively, with 16 bases between them. The germline gives CDR1 SGHRS, CDR2 YFSETQ. The CDR3 sequence is 17 residues long. As DNA, the CDR3 is TGCGCCAGCAGCTTTACTGGCGGGGGCCATTCCTACAATGAGCAGTTCTTC. Its translation: CASSFTGGGHSYNEQFF.

Regarding this clone: Sequence at one end of the junction differs from germline and may be a read error. The V call is TRBV7-7, the J call TRBJ2-5; 8 bases line up with TRBD2. Germline CDR1 SSHAT, CDR2 FNYEAQ (reference sequence). The length of the CDR3 is 15 residues. The DNA of the CDR3 is TGTGCTAGCAGCCCGGAGCGGGGGATCGAAGAGACCCAGTACTTC. Amino acids: CASSPERGIEETQYF. The full variable domain, in which reference TRBV7-7 and TRBJ2-5 provide the parts outside the CDR3, is GAGVSQSPRYKVTKRGQDVTLRCDPISSHATLYWYQQALGQGPEFLTYFNYEAQPDKSGLPSDRFSAERPEGSISTLTIQRTEQRDSAMYRCASSPERGIEETQYFGPGTRLLVL.

V is TRBV2 and J is TRBJ2-7; D is ambiguous. Germline V gene sequence: CDR1 SNHLY, CDR2 FYNNEI. The CDR3 is made up of 13 amino acids. The ends were cut back, 5 bases at V and 7 bases at J, with 15 bases in the middle. The CDR3 nucleotides are TGTGCCAGCAGTATAGGACCATTGGGGGAGCAGTACTTC. Protein sequence: CASSIGPLGEQYF.